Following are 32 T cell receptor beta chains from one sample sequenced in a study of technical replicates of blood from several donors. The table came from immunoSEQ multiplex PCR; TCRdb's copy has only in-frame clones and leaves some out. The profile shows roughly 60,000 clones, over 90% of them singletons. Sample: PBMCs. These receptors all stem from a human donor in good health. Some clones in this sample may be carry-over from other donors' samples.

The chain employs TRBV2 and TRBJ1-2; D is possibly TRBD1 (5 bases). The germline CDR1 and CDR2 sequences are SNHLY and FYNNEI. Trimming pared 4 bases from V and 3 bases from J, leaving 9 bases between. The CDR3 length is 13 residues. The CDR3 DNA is TGTGCCAGCAGTGGGGAGGGGCACTATGGCTACACCTTC. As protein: CASSGEGHYGYTF. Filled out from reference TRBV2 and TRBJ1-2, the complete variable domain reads EPEVTQTPSHQVTQMGQEVILRCVPISNHLYFYWYRQILGQKVEFLVSFYNNEISEKSEIFDDQFSVERPDGSNFTLKIRSTKLEDSAMYFCASSGEGHYGYTFGSGTRLTVV.

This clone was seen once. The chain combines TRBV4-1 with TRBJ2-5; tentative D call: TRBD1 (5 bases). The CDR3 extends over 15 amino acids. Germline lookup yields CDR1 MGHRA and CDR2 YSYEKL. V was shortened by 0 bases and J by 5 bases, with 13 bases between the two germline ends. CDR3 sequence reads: CASSQDQGRAETQYF. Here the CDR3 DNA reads TGCGCCAGCAGCCAAGATCAGGGCAGGGCGGAGACCCAGTACTTC.

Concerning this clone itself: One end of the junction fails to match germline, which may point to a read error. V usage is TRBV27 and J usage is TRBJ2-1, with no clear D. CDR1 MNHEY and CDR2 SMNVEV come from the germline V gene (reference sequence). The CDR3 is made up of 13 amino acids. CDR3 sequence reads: CASSLSTLNEQFF. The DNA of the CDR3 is TGTGCCAGCAGTCTATCGACTCTCAATGAGCAGTTCTTC.

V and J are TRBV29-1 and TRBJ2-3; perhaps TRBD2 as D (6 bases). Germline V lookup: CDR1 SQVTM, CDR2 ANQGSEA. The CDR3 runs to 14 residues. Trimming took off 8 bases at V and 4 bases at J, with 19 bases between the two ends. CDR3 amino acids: CSFSRGTYSDTQYF. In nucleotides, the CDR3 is TGCAGCTTCTCCCGCGGGACTTACTCAGATACGCAGTATTTT.

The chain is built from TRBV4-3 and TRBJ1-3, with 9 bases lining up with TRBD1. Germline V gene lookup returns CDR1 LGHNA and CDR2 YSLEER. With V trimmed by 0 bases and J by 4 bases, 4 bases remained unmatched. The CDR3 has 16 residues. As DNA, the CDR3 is TGCGCCAGCAGCCAAGAAGGACAGGGGAGGGGAAACACCATATATTTT. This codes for CASSQEGQGRGNTIYF.

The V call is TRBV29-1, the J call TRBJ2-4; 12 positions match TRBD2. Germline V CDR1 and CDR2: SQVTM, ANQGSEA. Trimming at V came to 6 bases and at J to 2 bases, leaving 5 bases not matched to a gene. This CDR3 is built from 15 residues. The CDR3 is CSVSLAGGSKNIQYF. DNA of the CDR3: TGCAGCGTATCACTAGCGGGGGGTTCCAAAAACATTCAGTACTTC.

The CDR3 nucleotides are TGTGCCAGCAGCTTAGACCAGGGGGGCTCAACTAATGAAAAACTGTTTTTT. Its protein is CASSLDQGGSTNEKLFF. The chain employs TRBV7-9 and TRBJ1-4; the match to TRBD1 covers 7 bases. The germline gives CDR1 SEHNR, CDR2 FQNEAQ (reference sequence). J was trimmed by 0 bases and V by 1 base; bases with no gene match: 5. The length of the CDR3 is 17 residues.

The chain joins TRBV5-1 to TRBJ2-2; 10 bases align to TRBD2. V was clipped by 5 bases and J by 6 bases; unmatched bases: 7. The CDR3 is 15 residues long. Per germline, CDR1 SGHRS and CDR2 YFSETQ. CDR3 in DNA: TGCGCCAGCAGGACGAGCGGGGGGGCTCCCGGGGAGCTGTTTTTT. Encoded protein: CASRTSGGAPGELFF.

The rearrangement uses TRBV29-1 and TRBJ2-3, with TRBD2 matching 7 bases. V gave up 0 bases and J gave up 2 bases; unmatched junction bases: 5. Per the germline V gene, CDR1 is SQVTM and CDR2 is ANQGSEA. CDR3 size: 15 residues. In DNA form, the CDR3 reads TGCAGCGTTGAAGATCAAAGGGACTACACAGATACGCAGTATTTT. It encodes CSVEDQRDYTDTQYF.

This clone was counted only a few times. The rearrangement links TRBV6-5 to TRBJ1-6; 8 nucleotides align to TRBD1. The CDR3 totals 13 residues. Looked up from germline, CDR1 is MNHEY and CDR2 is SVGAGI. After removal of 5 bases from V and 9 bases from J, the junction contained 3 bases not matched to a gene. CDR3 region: CASSNTGGSPLHF. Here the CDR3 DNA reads TGTGCCAGCAGTAACACAGGGGGTTCACCCCTCCACTTT.

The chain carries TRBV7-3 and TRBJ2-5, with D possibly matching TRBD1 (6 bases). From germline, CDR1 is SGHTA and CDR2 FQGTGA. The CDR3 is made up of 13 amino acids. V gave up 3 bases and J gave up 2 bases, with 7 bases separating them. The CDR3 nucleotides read TGTGCCAGCAGCTTCGGACAGCAAGAGACCCAGTACTTC. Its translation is CASSFGQQETQYF.

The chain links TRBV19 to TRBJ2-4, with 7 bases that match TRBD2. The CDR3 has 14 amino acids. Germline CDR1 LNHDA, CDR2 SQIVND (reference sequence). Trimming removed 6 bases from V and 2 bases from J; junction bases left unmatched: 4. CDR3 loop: CASRGRGSKNIQYF. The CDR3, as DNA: TGTGCCAGTAGGGGGCGGGGGTCCAAAAACATTCAGTACTTC.

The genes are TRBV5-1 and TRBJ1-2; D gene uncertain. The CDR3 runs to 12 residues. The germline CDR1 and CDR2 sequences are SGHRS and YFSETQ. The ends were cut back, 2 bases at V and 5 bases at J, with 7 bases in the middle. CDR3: CASSLGAYGYTF. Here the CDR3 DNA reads TGCGCCAGCAGCTTAGGAGCGTATGGCTACACCTTC.

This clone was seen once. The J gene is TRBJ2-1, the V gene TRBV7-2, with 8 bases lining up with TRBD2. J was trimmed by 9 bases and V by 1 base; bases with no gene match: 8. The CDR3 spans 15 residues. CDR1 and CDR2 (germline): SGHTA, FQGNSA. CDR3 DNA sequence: TGTGCCAGCAGCTTAGGTACTAGCGGATACCCTGAGCAGTTCTTC. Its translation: CASSLGTSGYPEQFF.

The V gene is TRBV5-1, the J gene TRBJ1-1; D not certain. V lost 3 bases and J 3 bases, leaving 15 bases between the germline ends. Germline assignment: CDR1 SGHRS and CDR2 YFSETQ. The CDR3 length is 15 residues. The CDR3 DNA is TGCGCCAGCAGCTCCGGTGTGGGGAGGGACACTGAAGCTTTCTTT. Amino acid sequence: CASSSGVGRDTEAFF.

CDR3 protein: CASWDLNSGGAGADTQYF. CDR3 sequence (DNA): TGTGCCAGCTGGGATCTAAATAGCGGGGGGGCCGGGGCAGATACGCAGTATTTT. The rearrangement links TRBV7-9 to TRBJ2-3; 11 bases line up with TRBD2. From germline, CDR1 is SEHNR and CDR2 FQNEAQ (reference sequence). This CDR3 is built from 18 residues. The V segment lost 8 bases and the J segment 4 bases; nucleotides outside the gene matches: 17.

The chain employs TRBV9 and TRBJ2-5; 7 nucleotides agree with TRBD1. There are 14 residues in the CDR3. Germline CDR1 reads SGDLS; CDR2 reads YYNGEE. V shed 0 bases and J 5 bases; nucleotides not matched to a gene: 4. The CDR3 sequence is CASSVATGPETQYF. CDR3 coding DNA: TGTGCCAGCAGCGTAGCGACAGGGCCCGAGACCCAGTACTTC.

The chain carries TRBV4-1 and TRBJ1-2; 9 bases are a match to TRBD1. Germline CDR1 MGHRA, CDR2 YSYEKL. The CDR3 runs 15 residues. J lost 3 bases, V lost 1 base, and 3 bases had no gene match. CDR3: CASSQVTGGYYGYTF. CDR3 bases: TGCGCCAGCAGCCAAGTAACAGGGGGCTACTATGGCTACACCTTC.

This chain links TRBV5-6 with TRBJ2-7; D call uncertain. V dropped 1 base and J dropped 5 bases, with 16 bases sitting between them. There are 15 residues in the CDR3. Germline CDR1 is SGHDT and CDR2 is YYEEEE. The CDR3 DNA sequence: TGTGCCAGCAGCTTGTTTGGGCCACGCGTCGACGAGCAGTACTTC. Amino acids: CASSLFGPRVDEQYF.

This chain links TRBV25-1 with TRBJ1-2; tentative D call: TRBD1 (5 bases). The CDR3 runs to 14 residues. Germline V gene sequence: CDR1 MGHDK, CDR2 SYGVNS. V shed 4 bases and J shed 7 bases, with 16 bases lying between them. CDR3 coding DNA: TGTGCCAGCAGTGGGACCTGGCGGGGACGTGGCTACACCTTC. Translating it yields CASSGTWRGRGYTF.

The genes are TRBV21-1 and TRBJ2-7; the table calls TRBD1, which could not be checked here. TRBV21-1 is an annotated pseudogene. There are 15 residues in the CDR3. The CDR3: CASSNDRDRVYEQYF. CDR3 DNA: TGTGCCAGCAGCAACGACCGGGACAGAGTCTACGAGCAGTACTTC.

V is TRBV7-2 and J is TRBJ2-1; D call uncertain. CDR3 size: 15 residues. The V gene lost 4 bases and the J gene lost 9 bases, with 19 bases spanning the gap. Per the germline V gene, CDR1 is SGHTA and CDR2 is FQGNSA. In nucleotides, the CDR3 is TGTGCCAGCAGCTCCCCATCGGTTCGAGTAGCTGAGCAGTTCTTC. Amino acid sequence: CASSSPSVRVAEQFF.

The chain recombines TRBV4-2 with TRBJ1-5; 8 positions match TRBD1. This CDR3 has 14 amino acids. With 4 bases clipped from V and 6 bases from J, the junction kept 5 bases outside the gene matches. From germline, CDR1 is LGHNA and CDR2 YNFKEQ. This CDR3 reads CASSRHRGFQPQHF. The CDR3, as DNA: TGTGCCAGCAGCCGCCACAGGGGGTTTCAGCCCCAGCATTTT.

CDR3 in amino acids: CASSQIKFSYEQYF. The CDR3, as DNA: TGTGCCAGCAGCCAGATTAAGTTCTCCTACGAGCAGTACTTC. The V and J genes are TRBV7-2 and TRBJ2-7; no firm D call. V was shortened by 5 bases and J by 0 bases, with 11 bases between the two germline ends. Germline V CDR1 and CDR2: SGHTA, FQGNSA. CDR3 length: 14 amino acids. Looking up the rest from reference TRBV7-2 and TRBJ2-7 gives the full variable domain: GAGVSQSPSNKVTEKGKDVELRCDPISGHTALYWYRQSLGQGLEFLIYFQGNSAPDKSGLPSDRFSAERTGGSVSTLTIQRTQQEDSAVYLCASSQIKFSYEQYFGPGTRLTVT.

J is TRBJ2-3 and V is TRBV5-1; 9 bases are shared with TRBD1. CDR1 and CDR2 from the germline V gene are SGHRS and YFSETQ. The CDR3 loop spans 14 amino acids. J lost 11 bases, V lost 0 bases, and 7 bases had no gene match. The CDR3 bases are TGCGCCAGCAGCTTGGATTTGTGGGACAGGGTGCAGTATTTT. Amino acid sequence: CASSLDLWDRVQYF.

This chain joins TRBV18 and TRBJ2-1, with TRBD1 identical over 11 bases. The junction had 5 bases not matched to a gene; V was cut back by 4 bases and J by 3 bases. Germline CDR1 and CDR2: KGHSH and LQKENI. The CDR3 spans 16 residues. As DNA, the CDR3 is TGTGCCAGCTCACGATCCGGGACAGGGGGCTACAATGAGCAGTTCTTC. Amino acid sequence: CASSRSGTGGYNEQFF.

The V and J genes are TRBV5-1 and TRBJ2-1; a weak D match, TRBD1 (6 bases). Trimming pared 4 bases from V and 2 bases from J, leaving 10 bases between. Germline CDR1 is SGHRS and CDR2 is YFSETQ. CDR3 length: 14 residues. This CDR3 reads CASSQDSTYNEQFF. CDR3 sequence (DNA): TGCGCCAGCAGCCAGGACAGTACCTACAATGAGCAGTTCTTC.

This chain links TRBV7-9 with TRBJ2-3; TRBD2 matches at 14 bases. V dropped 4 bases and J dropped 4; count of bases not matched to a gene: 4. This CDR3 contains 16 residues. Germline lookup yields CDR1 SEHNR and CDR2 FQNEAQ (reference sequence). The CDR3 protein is CASSSGLAGVADTQYF. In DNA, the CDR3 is TGTGCCAGCAGCTCGGGACTAGCGGGAGTGGCAGATACGCAGTATTTT.

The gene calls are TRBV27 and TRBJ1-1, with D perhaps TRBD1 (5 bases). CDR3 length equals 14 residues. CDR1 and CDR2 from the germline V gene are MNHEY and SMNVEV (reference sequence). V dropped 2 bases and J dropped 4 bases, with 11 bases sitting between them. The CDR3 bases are TGTGCCAGCAGTTTAAGGCGCGGGGGCACTGAAGCTTTCTTT. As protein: CASSLRRGGTEAFF.

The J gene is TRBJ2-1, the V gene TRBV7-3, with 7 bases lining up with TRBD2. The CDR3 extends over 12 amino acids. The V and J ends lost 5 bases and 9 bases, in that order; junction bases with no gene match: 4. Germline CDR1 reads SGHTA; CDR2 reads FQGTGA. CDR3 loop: CASSLPGGEQFF. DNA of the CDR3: TGTGCCAGCAGCCTGCCGGGAGGTGAGCAGTTCTTC. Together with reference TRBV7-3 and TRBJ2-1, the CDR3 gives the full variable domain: GAGVSQTPSNKVTEKGKYVELRCDPISGHTALYWYRQSLGQGPEFLIYFQGTGAADDSGLPNDRFFAVRPEGSVSTLKIQRTERGDSAVYLCASSLPGGEQFFGPGTRLTVL.

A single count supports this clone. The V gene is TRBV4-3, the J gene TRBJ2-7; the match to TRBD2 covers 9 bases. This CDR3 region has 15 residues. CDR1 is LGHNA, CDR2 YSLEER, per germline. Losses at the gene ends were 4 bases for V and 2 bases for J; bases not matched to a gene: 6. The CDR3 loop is CASSPEAGGPYEQYF. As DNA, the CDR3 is TGCGCCAGCAGCCCCGAGGCGGGAGGGCCCTACGAGCAGTACTTC.

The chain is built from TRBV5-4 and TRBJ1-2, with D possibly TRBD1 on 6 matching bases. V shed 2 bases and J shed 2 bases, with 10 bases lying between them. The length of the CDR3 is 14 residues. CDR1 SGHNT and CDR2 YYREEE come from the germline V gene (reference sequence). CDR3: CASSFRGGNYGYTF. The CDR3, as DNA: TGTGCCAGCAGCTTCAGGGGAGGGAACTATGGCTACACCTTC.